The present TCR beta chain was sequenced within a study of shared clonotypes between healthy human individuals. CD8 cells classed as naive were CD45RO-negative and positively selected for CCR7, excluding terminally differentiated effector memory CD45RA+ cells. Assay: immunoSEQ multiplex PCR; the TCRdb copy retains only in-frame clones and omits some. The table shows approximately 650,000 clones, with over 95% occurring only once. The TCR sequence derives from a woman aged 30 to 39 in good health. The sequencing input was naive CD8+ T cells sorted from blood.

The CDR3 here is CASSWQPSTDTQYF. For the CDR3, the DNA is TGTGCCAGCAGTTGGCAACCTAGCACAGATACGCAGTATTTT. The genes are TRBV28 and TRBJ2-3; D not certain. The germline CDR1 and CDR2 sequences are MDHEN and SYDVKM. The CDR3 length is 14 residues. The ends were cut back, 4 bases at V and 0 bases at J, with 8 bases in the middle.